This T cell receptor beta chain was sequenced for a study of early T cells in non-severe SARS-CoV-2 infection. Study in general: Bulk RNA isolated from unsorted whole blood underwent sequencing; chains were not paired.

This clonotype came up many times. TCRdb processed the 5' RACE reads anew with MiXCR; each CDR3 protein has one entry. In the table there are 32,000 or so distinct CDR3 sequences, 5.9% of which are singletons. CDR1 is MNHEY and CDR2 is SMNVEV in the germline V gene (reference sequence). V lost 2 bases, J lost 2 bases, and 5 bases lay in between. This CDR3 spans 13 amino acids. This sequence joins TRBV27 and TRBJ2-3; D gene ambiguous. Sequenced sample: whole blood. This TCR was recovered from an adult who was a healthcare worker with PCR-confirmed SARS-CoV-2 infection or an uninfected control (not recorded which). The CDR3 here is CASSLDNTDTQYF. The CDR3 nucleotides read TGTGCCAGCAGTTTAGATAACACAGATACGCAGTATTTT.